The following is a TCR beta chain sequence with its context. As yet, its antigen is unknown. An approximately 180 ng quantity of DNA, tens of thousands of T cell genomes, went into the sorted-subset replicate PCRs. Generated by immunoSEQ multiplex PCR, the TCRdb table keeps only in-frame clones and is missing some. Of some 2.3 million clones in the sample, roughly 93% are singletons; the top ten hold 0.39%. CDR3 length: 17 residues. The data are from a study of shared clonotypes between healthy human individuals. Study overall: Two women and three men aged 18 to 49 served as donors. Findings of the study overall: Shared across a handful of donors were around 5% of the naive CD4 clonotypes.

The rearrangement joins TRBV1 to TRBJ2-3; TRBD2 reflects the table's D call only, with no check against the DNA. TRBV1 is flagged as a pseudogene. Specimen: naive CD4+ T cells from PBMCs. Subset of the sample: CD45RA+ positively selected. The sequence was collected from a man between 18 and 35 years old in good health. Some clones in this sample may be carry-over from other donors' samples. The DNA for the CDR3 is TGCACCAGCAGCCCCGCTGGGACTAGACGTAGCACAGATACGCAGTATTTT. Its protein is CTSSPAGTRRSTDTQYF.